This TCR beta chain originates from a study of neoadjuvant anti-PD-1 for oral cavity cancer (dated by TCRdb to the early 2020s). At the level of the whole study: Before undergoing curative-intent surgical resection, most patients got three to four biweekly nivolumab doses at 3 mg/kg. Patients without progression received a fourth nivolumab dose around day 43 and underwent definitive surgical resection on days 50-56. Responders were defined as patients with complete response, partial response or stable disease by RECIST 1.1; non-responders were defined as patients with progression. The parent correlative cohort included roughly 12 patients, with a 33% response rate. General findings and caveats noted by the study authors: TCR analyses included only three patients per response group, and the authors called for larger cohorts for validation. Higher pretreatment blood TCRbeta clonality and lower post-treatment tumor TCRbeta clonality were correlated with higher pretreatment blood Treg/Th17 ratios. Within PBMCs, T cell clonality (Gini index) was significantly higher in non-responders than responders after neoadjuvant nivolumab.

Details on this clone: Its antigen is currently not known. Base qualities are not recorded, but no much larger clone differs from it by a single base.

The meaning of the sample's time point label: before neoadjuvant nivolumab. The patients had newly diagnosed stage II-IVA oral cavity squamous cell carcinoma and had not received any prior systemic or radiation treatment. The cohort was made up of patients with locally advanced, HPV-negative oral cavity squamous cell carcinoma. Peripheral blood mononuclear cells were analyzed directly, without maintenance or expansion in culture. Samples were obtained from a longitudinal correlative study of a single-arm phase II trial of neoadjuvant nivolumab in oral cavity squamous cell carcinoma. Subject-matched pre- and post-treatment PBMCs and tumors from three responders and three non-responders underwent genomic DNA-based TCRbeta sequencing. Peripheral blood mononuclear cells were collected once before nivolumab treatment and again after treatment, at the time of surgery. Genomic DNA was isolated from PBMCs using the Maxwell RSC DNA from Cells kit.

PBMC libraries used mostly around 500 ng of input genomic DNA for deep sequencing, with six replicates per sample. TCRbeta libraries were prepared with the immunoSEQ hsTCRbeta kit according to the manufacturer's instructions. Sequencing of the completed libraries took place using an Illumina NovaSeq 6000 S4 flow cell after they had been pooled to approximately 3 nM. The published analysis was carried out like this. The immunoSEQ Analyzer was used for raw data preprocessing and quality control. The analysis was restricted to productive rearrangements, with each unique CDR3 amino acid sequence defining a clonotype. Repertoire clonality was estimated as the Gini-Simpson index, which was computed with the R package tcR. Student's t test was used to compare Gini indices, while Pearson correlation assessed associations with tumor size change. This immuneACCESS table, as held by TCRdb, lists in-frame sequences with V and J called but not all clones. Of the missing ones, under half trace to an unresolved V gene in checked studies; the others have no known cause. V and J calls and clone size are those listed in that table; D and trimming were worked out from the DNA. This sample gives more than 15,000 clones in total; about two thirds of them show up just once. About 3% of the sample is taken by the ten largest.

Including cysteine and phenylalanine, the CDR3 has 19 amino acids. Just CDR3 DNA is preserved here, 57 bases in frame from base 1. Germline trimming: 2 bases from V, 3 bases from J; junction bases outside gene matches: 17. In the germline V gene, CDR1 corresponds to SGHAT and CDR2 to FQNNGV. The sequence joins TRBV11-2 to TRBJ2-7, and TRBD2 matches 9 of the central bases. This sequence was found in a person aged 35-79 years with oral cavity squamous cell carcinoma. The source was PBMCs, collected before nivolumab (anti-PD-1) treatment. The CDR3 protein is CASSLSGGTGDHRIYEQYF. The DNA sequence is TGTGCCAGCAGCTTAAGCGGGGGGACGGGAGACCACAGAATCTACGAGCAGTACTTC.